This T cell receptor (beta chain) was retrieved from a study of T cells in Graves' hyperthyroidism and ophthalmopathy. Overall study results and limits: Peripheral blood also featured most of the thyroid clonotypes expanded above 0.001. Using 13 V-J features, a model discriminated ophthalmopathy from stable hyperthyroidism. Ophthalmopathy got predicted by the model a median about 6.5 months before its onset.

V was trimmed by 3 bases and J by 11 bases, leaving 14 bases between them. CDR1 SQVTM and CDR2 ANQGSEA come from the germline V gene. The CDR3 runs 12 residues. For this clonotype: Antigen unknown.

The TCR beta CDR3 regions underwent amplification using RNA transcripts as the source. The primer set for the first-round RT-PCR of the TCR CDR3 was HTBI. TCRdb independently ran MiXCR on the multiplex PCR reads; one entry per CDR3 protein. The sample holds about 700,000 distinct CDR3 sequences; 45% are singletons and the top ten take less than 9%. Exclusion of patients followed from uncontrolled infection, other autoimmune disease, pregnancy or lactation. Sequencing was done on a sample of peripheral blood or thyroid tissue (not recorded which). The chain is built from TRBV29-1 and TRBJ1-5, with D unresolved. The receptor's source is an adult man with Graves' disease, either hyperthyroidism or ophthalmopathy (not recorded which). The CDR3 sequence: CSVDRWEETQHF. In nucleotides, the CDR3 is TGCAGCGTTGACAGGTGGGAAGAGACCCAGCATTTT.